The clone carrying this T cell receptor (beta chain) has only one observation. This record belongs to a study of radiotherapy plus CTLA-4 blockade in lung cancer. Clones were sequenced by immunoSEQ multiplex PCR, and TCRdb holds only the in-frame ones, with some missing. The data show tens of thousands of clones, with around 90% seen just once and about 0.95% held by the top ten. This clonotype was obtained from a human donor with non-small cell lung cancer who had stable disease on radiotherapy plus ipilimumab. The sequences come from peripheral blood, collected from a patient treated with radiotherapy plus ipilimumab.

The CDR3 here is CASSLVHGSGNEQFF. In DNA form, the CDR3 reads TGCGCCAGCAGCTTGGTACACGGGAGTGGCAATGAGCAGTTCTTC. The V and J genes are TRBV5-1 and TRBJ2-1; weak D call: TRBD2 (6 bases). The CDR3 has 15 residues. Trimming shortened V by 0 bases and J by 6 bases, and 13 bases separated the two germline ends. Germline V lookup: CDR1 SGHRS, CDR2 YFSETQ.